Shown below are 23 T cell receptor beta chains from a single sample sequenced in a study of beta chain features in type 1 diabetes. Expressed TCRB transcripts got sequenced, as all isolated RNA was reverse transcribed. Repertoires were generated with immunoSEQ multiplex PCR, while TCRdb's copy carries only in-frame clones and drops some. The data hold hundreds of thousands of clones, with 15% to 20% observed a single time. The sample comprised naive CD4+ T cells from blood. Receptors were obtained from a woman under 30 in good health.

This clone was seen only a few times. The J gene is TRBJ2-3, the V gene TRBV9; weak D call: TRBD2 (6 bases). V was clipped by 0 bases and J by 1 base, with 9 bases between them. This CDR3 has 15 residues. CDR1 is SGDLS, CDR2 YYNGEE, per germline. Here the CDR3 DNA reads TGTGCCAGCAGCGTAGAGGGCGGGGGCACAGATACGCAGTATTTT. This codes for CASSVEGGGTDTQYF.

The chain uses TRBV5-1 and TRBJ2-7; a possible D gene is TRBD1 (6 bases). Germline CDR1 is SGHRS and CDR2 is YFSETQ. V was shortened by 1 base and J by 2 bases, with 10 bases between the two germline ends. The CDR3 runs to 14 residues. CDR3 sequence reads: CASSLKQGTYEQYF. The CDR3 DNA reads as TGCGCCAGCAGCTTGAAACAGGGAACCTACGAGCAGTACTTC.

The V call is TRBV6-1, the J call TRBJ2-5, with TRBD1 matching 10 bases. Germline V CDR1 and CDR2: MNHNS, SASEGT. This CDR3 region has 16 residues. Losses at the gene ends were 0 bases for V and 3 bases for J; bases not matched to a gene: 4. This CDR3 is CASSEAGGQGEETQYF. CDR3 nucleotide sequence: TGTGCCAGCAGTGAAGCGGGAGGACAGGGGGAAGAGACCCAGTACTTC.

The chain employs TRBV6-6 and TRBJ1-1; a weak D match, TRBD1 (5 bases). The CDR3 consists of 14 residues. Germline V gene sequence: CDR1 MNHNY, CDR2 SVGAGI (reference sequence). Trimming pared 2 bases from V and 6 bases from J, leaving 13 bases between. The CDR3 loop reads CASSYRRGYAEAFF. The DNA for the CDR3 is TGTGCCAGCAGTTACCGACGGGGGTACGCTGAAGCTTTCTTT.

In its sample, this clone was seen a few times. The chain uses TRBV7-9 and TRBJ2-5, with no clear D. Trimming pared 0 bases from V and 0 bases from J, leaving 8 bases between. Germline CDR1 SEHNR, CDR2 FQNEAQ (reference sequence). This CDR3 is 15 amino acids long. CDR3 protein: CASSLAGWNQETQYF. As DNA, the CDR3 is TGTGCCAGCAGCTTAGCAGGGTGGAACCAAGAGACCCAGTACTTC.

This chain connects TRBV9 to TRBJ1-2; 7 bases match TRBD1. This CDR3 is built from 15 residues. Per germline, CDR1 SGDLS and CDR2 YYNGEE. With 0 bases clipped from V and 5 bases from J, the junction kept 7 bases outside the gene matches. The CDR3 region is CASSVEVGGVYGYTF. The CDR3 region has the DNA TGTGCCAGCAGCGTAGAGGTAGGGGGCGTTTATGGCTACACCTTC.

This rearrangement joins TRBV9 to TRBJ2-7, with D perhaps TRBD1 (5 bases). V was clipped by 0 bases and J by 3 bases, with 10 bases between them. Germline-derived CDR1 and CDR2 are SGDLS and YYNGEE. CDR3 length: 14 amino acids. The CDR3 sequence is CASSVDQGSYEQYF. The CDR3, as DNA: TGTGCCAGCAGCGTAGACCAGGGTAGCTACGAGCAGTACTTC.

This clone was seen more than once but under ten times. V and J are TRBV9 and TRBJ2-1; D unclear. The germline V and J ends were trimmed by 0 bases and 2 bases, with 9 bases remaining between them. This CDR3 contains 15 residues. Germline V gene lookup returns CDR1 SGDLS and CDR2 YYNGEE. CDR3 sequence: CASSVGAVPYNEQFF. DNA of the CDR3: TGTGCCAGCAGCGTAGGGGCAGTCCCCTACAATGAGCAGTTCTTC.

The J gene is TRBJ2-1, the V gene TRBV2; tentatively, D is TRBD1 (5 bases). The CDR3 contains 14 residues. V shed 4 bases and J shed 8 bases, with 15 bases lying between them. CDR1 and CDR2 (germline): SNHLY, FYNNEI. CDR3 nucleotides: TGTGCCAGCAGTGTTACAAGGGGTGCCCATGAGCAGTTCTTC. This gives the protein CASSVTRGAHEQFF.

V usage is TRBV16 and J usage is TRBJ1-2; the D gene is possibly TRBD1 (5 bases). V was shortened by 2 bases and J by 8 bases, with 9 bases between the two germline ends. Germline V CDR1 and CDR2: KGHSY, FQNENV. The CDR3 runs to 12 residues. The CDR3 DNA sequence: TGTGCCAGCAGCCAAATCAGGGAGGGCTACACCTTC. Translation gives CASSQIREGYTF. The full variable domain, completed using reference TRBV16 and TRBJ1-2, is GEEVAQTPKHLVRGEGQKAKLYCAPIKGHSYVFWYQQVLKNEFKFLISFQNENVFDETGMPKERFSAKCLPNSPCSLEIQATKLEDSAVYFCASSQIREGYTFGSGTRLTVV.

In this sample, this clone turned up a few times. The V and J genes are TRBV10-3 and TRBJ1-4; a possible D gene is TRBD1 (6 bases). V was trimmed by 6 bases and J by 0 bases, leaving 11 bases between them. Germline values: CDR1 ENHRY, CDR2 SYGVKD. The CDR3 has 15 amino acids. CDR3 region: CAIRQGEATNEKLFF. The CDR3 region has the DNA TGTGCCATCAGACAGGGAGAGGCAACTAATGAAAAACTGTTTTTT.

The V and J genes are TRBV27 and TRBJ1-1, with no clear D. Trimming took 6 bases from V and 4 from J, leaving 12 bases between them. Germline CDR1 reads MNHEY; CDR2 reads SMNVEV (reference sequence). There are 13 residues in the CDR3. The CDR3 sequence: CASRYSRSTEAFF. The CDR3 bases are TGTGCCAGCAGATATTCCCGGAGCACTGAAGCTTTCTTT.

The DNA of the CDR3 is TGTGCCAGCATCGACCGGGGCCCCTATGGCTACACCTTC. This sequence encodes CASIDRGPYGYTF. The chain combines TRBV28 with TRBJ1-2; perhaps TRBD1 as D (5 bases). The CDR3 is 13 residues long. The germline CDR1 and CDR2 sequences are MDHEN and SYDVKM. V dropped 7 bases and J dropped 4 bases, with 13 bases sitting between them.

This clone was recorded a few times. This chain uses TRBV6-5 with TRBJ1-3; D is undetermined. Germline CDR1 reads MNHEY; CDR2 reads SVGAGI. Trimming cost V 6 bases and J 0 bases, with 12 bases left between them. The CDR3 is made up of 15 amino acids. CDR3 sequence: CASRSGRLSGNTIYF. Written as DNA, the CDR3 is TGTGCCAGCAGATCCGGACGGCTCTCTGGAAACACCATATATTTT.

V usage is TRBV2 and J usage is TRBJ2-2, with 7 bases matching TRBD2. Germline CDR1 and CDR2: SNHLY and FYNNEI. CDR3 length: 15 residues. With V trimmed by 3 bases and J by 4 bases, 5 bases remained unmatched. The CDR3 sequence: CASSEGGSRTGELFF. The DNA for the CDR3 is TGTGCCAGCAGTGAGGGCGGGAGTCGCACCGGGGAGCTGTTTTTT.

This clone was counted between two and nine times. The CDR3 DNA reads as TGCGCCAGCAGCTTGGCCACAGGGTTCACCGGGGAGCTGTTTTTT. Protein: CASSLATGFTGELFF. J is TRBJ2-2 and V is TRBV5-1, with a possible D match to TRBD1 (6 bases). V lost 0 bases and J lost 4, with 10 bases in between. Per the germline V gene, CDR1 is SGHRS and CDR2 is YFSETQ. The CDR3 length is 15 residues. Full variable domain (missing parts from reference TRBV5-1 and TRBJ2-2): KAGVTQTPRYLIKTRGQQVTLSCSPISGHRSVSWYQQTPGQGLQFLFEYFSETQRNKGNFPGRFSGRQFSNSRSEMNVSTLELGDSALYLCASSLATGFTGELFFGEGSRLTVL.

This clone was detected a few times. Other DNA sequences within the sample encode an identical CDR3. The CDR3, as DNA: TGTGCCAGCAGTTACCCGGGCGGTGAGCAGTTCTTC. Its translation is CASSYPGGEQFF. This chain joins TRBV6-5 and TRBJ2-1; no reliable D call. V was shortened by 2 bases and J by 9 bases, with 8 bases between the two germline ends. The CDR3 extends over 12 amino acids. From germline, CDR1 is MNHEY and CDR2 SVGAGI.

This clone was detected a few times. One junction end disagrees with the germline gene, perhaps due to a read error. The chain combines TRBV7-7 with TRBJ2-1; the match to TRBD2 covers 9 bases. The CDR3 totals 15 residues. The germline V gene has CDR1 SSHAT and CDR2 FNYEAQ (reference sequence). As DNA, the CDR3 is TGTGCTAGCAGCTTAGTAGCGGGGGCCGTCAATGAGCAGTTCTTC. Amino acid sequence: CASSLVAGAVNEQFF.

This clone came up a few times. The CDR3 spells CASSHAANYGYTF. The CDR3 DNA follows: TGTGCCAGCAGCCACGCAGCAAACTATGGCTACACCTTC. The chain employs TRBV11-2 and TRBJ1-2; D is unclear. Trimming removed 5 bases at V and 2 bases at J, with 9 bases between. Germline assignment: CDR1 SGHAT and CDR2 FQNNGV. The CDR3 length is 13 residues.

This clone was observed a few times. V usage is TRBV4-3 and J usage is TRBJ2-3, with 8 bases matching TRBD2. Germline trimming cut 3 bases from V and 1 base from J; bases unmatched to any gene: 6. This CDR3 is 16 amino acids long. In germline, CDR1 is LGHNA, CDR2 YSLEER. CDR3: CASSQDYSGGTDTQYF. As DNA, the CDR3 is TGCGCCAGCAGCCAGGATTATAGCGGGGGCACAGATACGCAGTATTTT.

The chain combines TRBV21-1 with TRBJ2-2; the listed D gene, TRBD1, was not tested against the DNA. TRBV21-1 has pseudogene status. The CDR3 covers 14 residues. The CDR3 coding sequence is TGTGCACTTCCGGGACAGGGGTTCACCGGGGAGCTGTTTTTT. This sequence encodes CALPGQGFTGELFF.

Points on this clone: Other DNA sequences within the sample encode an identical CDR3. This rearrangement joins TRBV7-9 to TRBJ1-4; possibly TRBD1 for D (5 bases). The V end lost 3 bases, the J end lost 8 bases, and 13 bases lay between the germline ends. The CDR3 consists of 14 residues. Germline V gene data show CDR1 as SEHNR and CDR2 as FQNEAQ (reference sequence). The CDR3 region has the DNA TGTGCCAGCAGCTTTGGGCAGGGAGGCGAAAAACTGTTTTTT. Its protein is CASSFGQGGEKLFF.

The CDR3 region is CASSYKGSYGYTF. The CDR3 coding sequence is TGTGCCAGCAGTTACAAGGGATCCTATGGCTACACCTTC. This chain links TRBV6-5 with TRBJ1-2; D is unresolved. The length of the CDR3 is 13 residues. V was shortened by 2 bases and J by 4 bases, with 8 bases between the two germline ends. CDR1 and CDR2 (germline): MNHEY, SVGAGI.